This entry is about one T cell receptor beta chain. Antigen specificity is unknown. The sample originates from a study of blood T cells in healthy people across ages. General observations from the study: Older age went with lower TCR beta diversity per million T cells, in a roughly linear way.

Germline CDR1 and CDR2: SGHTA and FQGNSA. The length of the CDR3 is 18 residues. V trimming: 5 bases; J trimming: 4 bases; junction bases outside the gene matches: 11. Isolation of PBMCs gave at least 6 million cells per sample. A second about 6 to 12 cycle PCR used barcoded and J-beta primers. The authors tagged each cDNA molecule using a template-switch adaptor with 12 random nucleotides. TCRdb fed the 5' RACE reads into MiXCR, producing one record per CDR3 protein. The data show 600,000 or so distinct CDR3 sequences, more than 45% seen once. The chain is built from TRBV7-2 and TRBJ2-3, with TRBD2 identical over 14 bases. The sequenced sample consisted of blood. The sequence was obtained from an elderly man in good health. The CDR3 protein is CASSPPGLAGGRPDTQYF. The CDR3 bases are TGTGCCAGCAGCCCCCCCGGACTAGCGGGAGGCCGGCCAGATACGCAGTATTTT.